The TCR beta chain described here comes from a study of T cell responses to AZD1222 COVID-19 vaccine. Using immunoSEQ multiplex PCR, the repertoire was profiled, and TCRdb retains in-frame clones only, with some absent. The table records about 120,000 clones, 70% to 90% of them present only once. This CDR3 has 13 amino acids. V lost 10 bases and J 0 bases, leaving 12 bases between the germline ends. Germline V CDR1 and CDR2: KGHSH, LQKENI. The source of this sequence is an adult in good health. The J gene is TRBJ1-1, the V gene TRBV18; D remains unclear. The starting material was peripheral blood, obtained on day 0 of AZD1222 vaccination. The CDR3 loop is CATLSTLNTEAFF. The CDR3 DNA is TGTGCCACCTTAAGTACGCTGAACACTGAAGCTTTCTTT.